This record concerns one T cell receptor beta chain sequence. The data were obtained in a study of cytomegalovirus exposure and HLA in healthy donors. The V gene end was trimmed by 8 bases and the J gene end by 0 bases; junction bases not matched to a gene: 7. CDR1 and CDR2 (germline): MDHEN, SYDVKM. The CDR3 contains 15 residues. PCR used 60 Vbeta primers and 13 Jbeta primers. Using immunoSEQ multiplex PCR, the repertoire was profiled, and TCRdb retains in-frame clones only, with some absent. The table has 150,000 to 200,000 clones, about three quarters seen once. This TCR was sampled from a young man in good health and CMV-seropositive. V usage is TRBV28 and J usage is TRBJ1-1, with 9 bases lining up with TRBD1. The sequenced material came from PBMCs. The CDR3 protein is CASGDRAQMNTEAFF. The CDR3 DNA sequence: TGTGCCAGCGGGGACAGGGCCCAAATGAACACTGAAGCTTTCTTT.